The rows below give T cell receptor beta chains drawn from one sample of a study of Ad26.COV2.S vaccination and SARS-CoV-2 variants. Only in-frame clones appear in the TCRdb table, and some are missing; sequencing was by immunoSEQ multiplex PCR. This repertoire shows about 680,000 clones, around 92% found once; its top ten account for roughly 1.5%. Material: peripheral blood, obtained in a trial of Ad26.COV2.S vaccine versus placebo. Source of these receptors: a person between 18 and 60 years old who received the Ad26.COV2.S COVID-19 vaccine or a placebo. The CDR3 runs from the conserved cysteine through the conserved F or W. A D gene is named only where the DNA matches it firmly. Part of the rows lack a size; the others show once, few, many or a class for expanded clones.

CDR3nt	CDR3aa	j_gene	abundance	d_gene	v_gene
TGTGCCAGCAGCTCGACAGGTGTTCCCTATAATTCACCCCTCCACTTT	CASSSTGVPYNSPLHF	TRBJ1-6	.	.	TRBV7-2
TGTGCCAGCAGCCAAGCGGGACTCATGAACACTGAAGCTTTCTTT	CASSQAGLMNTEAFF	TRBJ1-1	.	.	TRBV3-1/TRBV3-2
TGCGCCAGCAGCTTGGTTACAGGGTCGAACACTGAAGCTTTCTTT	CASSLVTGSNTEAFF	TRBJ1-1	.	.	TRBV5-1
TGTGCCTCGAGGGGGGGACTAGCGGGAAAAACAGATACGCAGTATTTT	CASRGGLAGKTDTQYF	TRBJ2-3	.	TRBD2	TRBV10-3
TGTGCCAGCACCCTGGGGCCAGCGGCCCTGGAGACCCAGTACTTC	CASTLGPAALETQYF	TRBJ2-5	.	.	TRBV7-2
TGTGCCAGCAGCACTGCCTTGAACACTGAAGCTTTCTTT	CASSTALNTEAFF	TRBJ1-1	once	.	TRBV5-4
TGTGCCAGCAGCTTGAGACTAGCGGGGCCTCCCCGGGCCTACGAGCAGTACTTC	CASSLRLAGPPRAYEQYF	TRBJ2-7	.	TRBD2	TRBV13
TGTGCCAGCAGTAGGACCAATCCAATAAGTATCACCGGGGAGCTGTTTTTT	CASSRTNPISITGELFF	TRBJ2-2	.	.	TRBV7-9
TGTGCCAGTAGTGTACAGGGGGGAACCGGGGAGCTGTTTTTT	CASSVQGGTGELFF	TRBJ2-2	.	TRBD1	TRBV19
TGTGCCAGCAGCATCCCGGGACTAGCGGGCACAGATACGCAGTATTTT	CASSIPGLAGTDTQYF	TRBJ2-3	.	TRBD2	TRBV9
TGTGCCAGTAGTCCCTGGGACAGGGTAAACATTCAGTACTTC	CASSPWDRVNIQYF	TRBJ2-4	.	TRBD1	TRBV19
TGTGCCAGCAGCTTTGGTCAGGGGAATAATTCACCCCTCCACTTT	CASSFGQGNNSPLHF	TRBJ1-6	.	.	TRBV11-1
TGTGCCATCAGTGCCAACACAGGGACCTATAATTCACCCCTCCACTTT	CAISANTGTYNSPLHF	TRBJ1-6	.	.	TRBV10-3
TGTGCCAGCAGCACCGACAGGGGGCCCACTGAAGCTTTCTTT	CASSTDRGPTEAFF	TRBJ1-1	.	TRBD1	TRBV11-2
TGTGCCAGCAGCCAAGATCTTGGGACAGGGATGCAAGAGACCCAGTACTTC	CASSQDLGTGMQETQYF	TRBJ2-5	once	TRBD1	TRBV4-2
TGCGCCAGCAGCCAAGAGACGACCGGGACAGGGTTCTACTATAATTCACCCCTCCACTTT	CASSQETTGTGFYYNSPLHF	TRBJ1-6	few	TRBD1	TRBV4-3
TGTGCCAGCAGCTTAGGAGGGTTCATTGGGCAAGAGACCCAGTACTTC	CASSLGGFIGQETQYF	TRBJ2-5	.	.	TRBV11-3
TGCGCCACCGCTTCGGGACAGGGGGTTGACGAGCAGTACTTC	CATASGQGVDEQYF	TRBJ2-7	.	TRBD1	TRBV10-1
TGTGCCAGCAGCTTGGCGACTAGCGGGAATGGGGACAATGAGCAGTTCTTC	CASSLATSGNGDNEQFF	TRBJ2-1	.	TRBD2	TRBV5-4
TGCAGCGTTGAAGGGGACAACAATGAGCAGTTCTTC	CSVEGDNNEQFF	TRBJ2-1	.	.	TRBV29-1
TGTGCCAGCAGCTTGGAGGATGAAGCTTTCTTT	CASSLEDEAFF	TRBJ1-1	.	.	TRBV5-4
TGCGCCAGCAGCCCAGATGGCAGGGGAGAGCCCCAGCATTTT	CASSPDGRGEPQHF	TRBJ1-5	once	.	TRBV4-1
TGTGCCAGCAGCTTAGGACTATCCTACACAGATACGCAGTATTTT	CASSLGLSYTDTQYF	TRBJ2-3	.	.	TRBV7-3
TGTGCCAGTAGTGGAAGACAGGGGGCGGGCTCACCCCTCCACTTT	CASSGRQGAGSPLHF	TRBJ1-6	.	TRBD1	TRBV19
TGTGCCAGCAGCTTAGCTGGGGGAACCGGGGCCAACGTCCTGACTTTC	CASSLAGGTGANVLTF	TRBJ2-6	.	.	TRBV7-6
TGTGCCAGCAGTCCAACAGCCTCAACTAATGAAAAACTGTTTTTT	CASSPTASTNEKLFF	TRBJ1-4	few	.	TRBV27
TGTGCCAGCAGTTTCCTCCCGACTAGCGGGCGATACGAGCAGTACTTC	CASSFLPTSGRYEQYF	TRBJ2-7	.	TRBD2	TRBV27
TGTGCTAGTGGCTTGGGACAGGTCTCTGGAAACACCATATATTTT	CASGLGQVSGNTIYF	TRBJ1-3	.	TRBD1	TRBV12-5
TGTGCCAGCAGTTTATGGACAGGGGGCGGCTATGGCTACACCTTC	CASSLWTGGGYGYTF	TRBJ1-2	.	TRBD1	TRBV6-5
TGTGCCAGCAGCTCGGGGGCAGGAGCTAACTATGGCTACACCTTC	CASSSGAGANYGYTF	TRBJ1-2	.	.	TRBV7-3
TGCGCCAGCAGCCAAGATGGGAGCCTGATCGGAAAACTGTTTTTT	CASSQDGSLIGKLFF	TRBJ1-4	.	.	TRBV4-3
TGTGCCAGCCAAACCTCCCTCGATTCACCCCTCCACTTT	CASQTSLDSPLHF	TRBJ1-6	once	.	TRBV19
TGTGCCAGCAGTGACCGACTAGCGGGATGGTACAATGAGCAGTTCTTC	CASSDRLAGWYNEQFF	TRBJ2-1	.	TRBD2	TRBV6-1
TGTGCCAGCAGTGAGGCAGGGGGAATAGATACGCAGTATTTT	CASSEAGGIDTQYF	TRBJ2-3	.	TRBD1	TRBV6-4
TGTGCCTGGAGTGCAATAGCGGGAGGGACTTACAATGAGCAGTTCTTC	CAWSAIAGGTYNEQFF	TRBJ2-1	few	TRBD2	TRBV30
TGTGCCAGTAGTCGCGATTGGAACTATGGCTACACCTTC	CASSRDWNYGYTF	TRBJ1-2	.	.	TRBV19
TGTGCCACCAGTGACCCTAGCGGGGACTCCTACAATGAGCAGTTCTTC	CATSDPSGDSYNEQFF	TRBJ2-1	.	TRBD2	TRBV24-1
TGCGCCAGCAGCTTGCGCGCGGGTTCCTACGAGCAGTACTTC	CASSLRAGSYEQYF	TRBJ2-7	.	.	TRBV5-1
TGCAGCGTCGGGAAGGTGGAGGGGCCTGGCTATGGCTACACCTTC	CSVGKVEGPGYGYTF	TRBJ1-2	.	.	TRBV29-1
TGTGCCATCAGTGAGTATGAATCAGGGTTGGGTCAGCCCCAGCATTTT	CAISEYESGLGQPQHF	TRBJ1-5	.	.	TRBV10-3
TGTGCCACCAGTGATCCCATCACAGGGGGCGGTGAGACCCAGTACTTC	CATSDPITGGGETQYF	TRBJ2-5	.	TRBD1	TRBV24-1
TGTGCCAGCCGCGGGTCTATCGATACGCAGTATTTT	CASRGSIDTQYF	TRBJ2-3	.	.	TRBV19
TGTGCCATTGCTAGCGGACTTAGCACAGATACGCAGTATTTT	CAIASGLSTDTQYF	TRBJ2-3	.	TRBD2	TRBV10-3
TGTGCCAGCAGTTACGGTCCTTACCGGGCGCCTGGAAACACCATATATTTT	CASSYGPYRAPGNTIYF	TRBJ1-3	.	.	TRBV6-7
TGTGCCAGCAGCCAGGCGCATGTCAGTCGGGGAACAGATACGCAGTATTTT	CASSQAHVSRGTDTQYF	TRBJ2-3	.	.	TRBV3-1/TRBV3-2
TGTGCCAGCAGCTTAGCCGGGACAGGGAACCAAGAGACCCAGTACTTC	CASSLAGTGNQETQYF	TRBJ2-5	once	TRBD1	TRBV7-9
TGTGCCAGCAACAGTCTCGGGCTACCATACAATGAGCAGTTCTTC	CASNSLGLPYNEQFF	TRBJ2-1	.	.	TRBV13
TGTGCCAGCAACCGGGACACAACGTATGGCTACACCTTC	CASNRDTTYGYTF	TRBJ1-2	.	.	TRBV6-6
TGTGCCTGGAGTACAGGGACGTACGGAAACACCATATATTTT	CAWSTGTYGNTIYF	TRBJ1-3	.	.	TRBV30
TGTGCCAGCAACTCCCCCGGACAGCCATATGGCTACACCTTC	CASNSPGQPYGYTF	TRBJ1-2	few	.	TRBV6-6
TGTGCCAGCAGTTACGGAGGAGGGTTCTTCAATCAGCCCCAGCATTTT	CASSYGGGFFNQPQHF	TRBJ1-5	.	.	TRBV6-2/TRBV6-3
TGTGCCAGCAGTTACTCCGTCGGCTCCGGGGAGCTGTTTTTT	CASSYSVGSGELFF	TRBJ2-2	.	.	TRBV6-5
TGTGCCAGCTCACCCGGGGGGGGCCAGCCCCAGCATTTT	CASSPGGGQPQHF	TRBJ1-5	.	.	TRBV18
TGTGCCAGCAGTGTGACAGGGGGTTTTGGACAGCCCCAGCATTTT	CASSVTGGFGQPQHF	TRBJ1-5	.	TRBD1	TRBV27
TGCGCCAGCAGCCAGGACAGGGGGCGAGTCTACGAGCAGTACTTC	CASSQDRGRVYEQYF	TRBJ2-7	.	TRBD1	TRBV4-3
TGCAGCGTTGTCGGGGCCTACGAGCAGTACTTC	CSVVGAYEQYF	TRBJ2-7	.	.	TRBV29-1
TGTGCCAGCAGCCAAGAAGGCGGGACAGGGAACACTGAAGCTTTCTTT	CASSQEGGTGNTEAFF	TRBJ1-1	.	TRBD1	TRBV3-1/TRBV3-2
TGTGCCAGCAAGATTAGCGGGAACTCCTACGAGCAGTACTTC	CASKISGNSYEQYF	TRBJ2-7	.	TRBD2	TRBV6-5